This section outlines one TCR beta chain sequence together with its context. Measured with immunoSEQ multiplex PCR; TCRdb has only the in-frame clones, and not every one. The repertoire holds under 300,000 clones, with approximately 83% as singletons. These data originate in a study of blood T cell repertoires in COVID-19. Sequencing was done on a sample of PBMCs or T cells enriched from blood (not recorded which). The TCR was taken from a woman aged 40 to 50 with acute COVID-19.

The CDR3, as DNA: TGTGCCAGCAGCCGACCAGGTTACAATGAGCAGTTCTTC. Translation: CASSRPGYNEQFF. V usage is TRBV7-2 and J usage is TRBJ2-1; D remains ambiguous. The V gene's germline CDR1 is SGHTA and CDR2 FQGNSA. V lost 5 bases and J 4 bases, leaving 9 bases between the germline ends. This CDR3 spans 13 amino acids. Drawing the rest from reference TRBV7-2 and TRBJ2-1, the complete variable domain is GAGVSQSPSNKVTEKGKDVELRCDPISGHTALYWYRQSLGQGLEFLIYFQGNSAPDKSGLPSDRFSAERTGGSVSTLTIQRTQQEDSAVYLCASSRPGYNEQFFGPGTRLTVL.